These T cell receptor beta chains were read from a single sample in a study of PD-1 blockade in classical Hodgkin lymphoma. Profiled with immunoSEQ multiplex PCR; TCRdb holds only in-frame clones, not every one. The profile shows tens of thousands of clones, just under 75% of them singletons. This material consisted of peripheral blood mononuclear cells (PBMCs), taken before the second cycle of nivolumab. The receptors were sampled from a human donor with classical Hodgkin lymphoma. The CDR3 runs from the conserved cysteine through the conserved F or W. The D gene is left open where the match is weak. The size of a clone is reported for some rows only, either as once, few or many, or as a class for expanded clones.

CDR3aa	abundance	v_gene	d_gene
CASSQNSLEQFF	.	TRBV14	.
CASSLQGGTYEQYF	once	TRBV7-2	.
CASSRGGGTMNTEAFF	.	TRBV19	.
CASSKGLSTDTQYF	.	TRBV7-3	TRBD2
CSVDRGLTDTQYF	once	TRBV29-1	TRBD1
CANQRVPGNQPQHF	.	TRBV5-1	.
CASSLKGQAPYEQYF	.	TRBV27	TRBD1
CASSLGVVGGYTF	.	TRBV13	.
CASSIAGGGAGELFF	few	TRBV7-3	TRBD2
CASSPGTGMPDTQYF	.	TRBV5-6	TRBD1
CASSLVADSYEQYF	.	TRBV7-2	.
CATRMGWGTDTQYF	once	TRBV6-5	.
CASSLSSGRGSYNEQFF	.	TRBV7-3	TRBD2
CASSRWTSGTGELFF	few	TRBV6-1	TRBD2
CACGLVGAETQYF	once	TRBV7-8	TRBD2
CAWSVLKQDLAKNIQYF	.	TRBV30	.
CASRLGMETQYF	.	TRBV5-1	.
CASSRLETQYF	.	TRBV28	.
CASSYSIRERIGEQFF	.	TRBV6-6	.
CASSVERMAGDQETQYF	.	TRBV9	.
CASIFSGANVLTF	.	TRBV5-4	.
CASSPLAEQFF	few	TRBV7-9	.
CASSVDGSNTGELFF	.	TRBV9	.
CASSIYRGGTEAFF	once	TRBV19	TRBD1
CASSPLAILVGEQYF	.	TRBV6-6	.
CASSMTGDHEQYF	.	TRBV7-9	TRBD1
CSVVGTGHEKLFF	.	TRBV29-1	TRBD1
CASSATGGETQYF	.	TRBV7-3	TRBD1
CASSLYTDQETQYF	.	TRBV11-3	.
CASSPTWTEKTQYF	.	TRBV7-6	.
CASSQSGNSYEQYF	.	TRBV6-5	.
CASSFAFPNTEAFF	.	TRBV7-9	.
CASSPGVATNEKLFF	.	TRBV19	.
CASTQTMTGGFYNSPLHF	.	TRBV27	TRBD1
CASSIPDALGGYTF	.	TRBV19	.
CASSWQQGGISGYTF	.	TRBV19	.
CASSLKVSYEQYF	.	TRBV6-5	.
CACHLGQAGNYGYTF	few	TRBV30	.
CSAGEGEQYF	.	TRBV29-1	.
CASSRAGGSYEQYF	.	TRBV6-6	TRBD1
CAILLNYGYTF	few	TRBV28	.
CASSGLAVGSYEQYF	many	TRBV28	.
CASSAGSGNTIYF	.	TRBV2	.
CASNLGDPPGNTIYF	.	TRBV6-4	.
CASSLGETGDHEQYF	once	TRBV7-9	TRBD1
CASSQVKGHYGYTF	.	TRBV4-3	.
CASSPEQADTQYF	once	TRBV7-2	.
CASSPPMATNEKLFF	.	TRBV18	.
CASSPRGVNRETQYF	.	TRBV9	.
CASSLRFADTQYF	.	TRBV7-2	.
CASSVAPLYEQYF	.	TRBV9	.
CASSPLLELFF	few	TRBV18	.
CASTRQETQYF	.	TRBV2	.
CASSFGTSVQETQYF	.	TRBV6-6	TRBD2